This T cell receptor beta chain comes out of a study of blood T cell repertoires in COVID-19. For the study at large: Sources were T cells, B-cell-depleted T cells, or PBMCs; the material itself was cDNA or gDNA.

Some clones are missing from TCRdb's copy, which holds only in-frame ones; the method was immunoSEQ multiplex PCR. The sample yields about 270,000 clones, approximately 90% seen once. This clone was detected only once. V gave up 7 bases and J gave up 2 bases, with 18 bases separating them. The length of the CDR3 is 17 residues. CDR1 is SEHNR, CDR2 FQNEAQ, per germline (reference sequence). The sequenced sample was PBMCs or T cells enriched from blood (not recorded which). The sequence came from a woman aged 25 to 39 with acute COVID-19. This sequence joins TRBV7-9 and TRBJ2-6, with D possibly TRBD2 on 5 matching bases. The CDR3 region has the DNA TGTGCCAGCACCCTCGGTGAGGGTTACCCTGGGGCCAACGTCCTGACTTTC. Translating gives CASTLGEGYPGANVLTF.